This TCR beta chain was sequenced during a study of human T cells and chemical hapten exposure. Looking at the study overall: Small pooled library volume differences mainly caused per-sample TCR yield variation.

On this clonotype: Its antigen is unknown.

CDR1 is LNHNV and CDR2 is YYDKDF in the germline V gene (reference sequence). After removal of 5 bases from V and 2 bases from J, the junction contained 1 base not matched to a gene. The CDR3 totals 14 residues. The study's findings and limits: Sensitizing with DPC caused no change in TCRs above 1 in 1000 frequency.

For the library, individual cDNA molecules each received unique molecular identifiers. Per the original methods: Sequenced samples showed a median of around 100,000 TCRs each, with counts running from around 25,000 to 690,000. One entry per CDR3 protein results from TCRdb running MiXCR on the 5' RACE reads. Clone size and V and J calls follow TCRdb, not the original study. In the table there are under 150,000 distinct CDR3 sequences, around a fifth of which are singletons. Before extraction, the whole blood was not fractionated, and total RNA was taken from it. This TCR was recovered from a human donor in good health. The gene calls are TRBV15 and TRBJ2-5; 11 bases fit TRBD1. The CDR3: CATSRDRGQETQYF. DNA of the CDR3: TGTGCCACCAGCCGGGACAGGGGGCAAGAGACCCAGTACTTC.